This TCR beta chain was observed in a study of regulatory T cells in long-lasting Graves disease. This clonotype was found a few times. Antigen: not known. Time point in this sample: newly diagnosed GD, antithyroid drugs for less than 3 months. The authors made the TCR library using RNA they extracted from PBMCs. Patients came from an endocrinology department in Xi'an, China. CDR3 regions were amplified by Arm-PCR using iRepertoire HTBI primers to build TCR beta libraries. TCRdb analysed the multiplex PCR reads with MiXCR anew, one entry per CDR3 protein. This sample has 450,000 to 600,000 distinct CDR3 sequences; under 20% occur once, and the top ten carry more than 9%. The germline CDR1 and CDR2 sequences are SGHDT and YYEEEE. This CDR3 region has 17 residues. V shed 0 bases and J shed 5 bases, with 20 bases lying between them. General observations from the study: Persistent patients shared more public clonotypes (roughly 2,500) than new patients (about 1,000). Compared with new cases, persistent Graves' patients showed reduced TCR diversity.

This sample was shared with a second study, whose subject was T cells in Graves' hyperthyroidism and ophthalmopathy. As that report states: Carried out on the TCR CDR3, a first-round RT-PCR used the HTBI primer set.

The sample in question was peripheral blood mononuclear cells (PBMCs), obtained at new diagnosis, from a patient treated with antithyroid drugs. The clonotype comes from a man between 35 and 55 years old with Graves disease. This chain joins TRBV5-6 and TRBJ2-5; the D call may be TRBD1 or TRBD2 (6 bases each). DNA of the CDR3: TGTGCCAGCAGCTTGGGCCCCCCCGGAGCCGGGGGCGAGACCCAGTACTTC. Protein product: CASSLGPPGAGGETQYF.